This T cell receptor (beta chain) was documented in a study of technical replicates of blood from four donors. This CDR3 comprises 14 residues. Germline V gene lookup returns CDR1 LNHDA and CDR2 SQIVND (reference sequence). V was trimmed by 10 bases and J by 5 bases, leaving 20 bases between them. Assay used: immunoSEQ multiplex PCR; TCRdb lists only in-frame clones, some missing. Here the sample spans 74,000 or so clones, roughly 91% being singletons. Sequencing was performed on T cells isolated from PBMCs. This clonotype originated in a human donor in good health. This chain joins TRBV19 and TRBJ1-1; no firm D call. The DNA for the CDR3 is TGTGCCACCTCATCTGCGGATAAATATACTGAAGCTTTCTTT. Amino acid sequence: CATSSADKYTEAFF.